Listed here is a single T cell receptor (beta chain). The sample originates from a study of identifying expanded T cells in peripheral blood. Sequencing was performed with immunoSEQ multiplex PCR; in TCRdb, only in-frame clones are kept and a portion is missing. In the table there are about 58,000 clones, about 92% of which are singletons. CDR3 length equals 19 residues. V shed 0 bases and J shed 0 bases, with 21 bases lying between them. Germline V CDR1 and CDR2: SGHTA, FQGNSA. Sequenced sample: blood. The V gene is TRBV7-2, the J gene TRBJ2-7; a possible D gene is TRBD1 (5 bases). The TCR comes from a person between 18 and 69 years old in good health. CDR3 DNA: TGTGCCAGCAGCTTAGCCCGTCCGGGCCCAGGGTGGCGCTCCTACGAGCAGTACTTC. This sequence encodes CASSLARPGPGWRSYEQYF.